This TCR beta chain was sequenced during a study of blood T cell repertoires in COVID-19. At the level of the study: Samples of COVID-19 (acute and convalescent) were obtained from the United States, Italy and Spain. PBMCs, B-cell-depleted T cells, or T cells provided the cDNA or gDNA that made up the material.

Germline values: CDR1 GTSNPN, CDR2 SVGIG (reference sequence). The CDR3 has 14 amino acids. V was clipped by 8 bases and J by 0 bases, with 16 bases between them. Original data processing: Researchers report that nucleated cell counts were estimated from reference gene primer amplification. The table came from immunoSEQ multiplex PCR; TCRdb's copy has only in-frame clones and leaves some out. Clone size and the V and J calls come from that table; the DNA yielded D and trimming. The profile covers some 700,000 clones, with more than 80% appearing a single time and about 0.26% taken by the ten largest.

The source of this sequence is a woman under 30 with acute or convalescent COVID-19. The sequencing input was peripheral blood. The rearrangement joins TRBV30 to TRBJ1-1; tentatively, D is TRBD1 (6 bases). CDR3 sequence: CARSQGNMNTEAFF. CDR3 sequence (DNA): TGTGCCAGAAGTCAGGGGAACATGAACACTGAAGCTTTCTTT.